The rows below give T cell receptor beta chains drawn from one sample of a study of blood T cell repertoires in COVID-19. The data were produced by immunoSEQ multiplex PCR, yet TCRdb's version contains in-frame clones alone and is incomplete. The profile shows 320,000 or so clones, 87% of them singletons. Sample: PBMCs or T cells enriched from blood (not recorded which). The receptors were gathered from a young woman who had recovered from COVID-19. The CDR3 runs from the conserved cysteine through the conserved F or W. Rows may omit the clone size; those that give it use once, few, many or a size class.

CDR3 length: 14
J gene: TRBJ1-1
V gene: TRBV2
clone size: NA
CDR3 protein: CASSEGRTNTEAFF

CDR3 length: 14
J gene: TRBJ2-1
V gene: TRBV2
clone size: NA
CDR3 protein: CASSSGFDGNEQFF

CDR3 length: 14
J gene: TRBJ2-7
V gene: TRBV3-1/TRBV3-2
clone size: few
CDR3 protein: CASSLGGESYEQYF

CDR3 length: 15
J gene: TRBJ2-3
V gene: TRBV6-5
clone size: NA
CDR3 protein: CASSRDTSSADTQYF

CDR3 length: 15
J gene: TRBJ1-6
V gene: TRBV7-2
clone size: NA
CDR3 protein: CASSPAGGRNSPLHF

CDR3 length: 13
J gene: TRBJ1-5
V gene: TRBV29-1
clone size: NA
CDR3 protein: CSVATGIGQPQHF

CDR3 length: 15
J gene: TRBJ2-5
V gene: TRBV7-7
clone size: NA
CDR3 protein: CASSRRTLNQETQYF

CDR3 length: 13
J gene: TRBJ2-1
V gene: TRBV16
clone size: NA
CDR3 protein: CASSQGRENEQFF

CDR3 length: 15
J gene: TRBJ1-5
V gene: TRBV19
clone size: once
CDR3 protein: CASSIRPGQGGAQHF

CDR3 length: 15
J gene: TRBJ2-5
V gene: TRBV7-2
clone size: NA
CDR3 protein: CASSLAGAQMGDQYF

CDR3 length: 14
J gene: TRBJ2-1
V gene: TRBV15
clone size: NA
CDR3 protein: CATSMEPFYNEQFF

CDR3 length: 15
J gene: TRBJ2-7
V gene: TRBV18
clone size: NA
CDR3 protein: CASSPGGGQNYEQYF

CDR3 length: 13
J gene: TRBJ2-1
V gene: TRBV19
clone size: NA
CDR3 protein: CASSILGVREQFF